A single sample gave rise to the 14 T cell receptor beta chains below, sequenced in a study of CD8 T cells in ankylosing spondylitis. TCRdb re-called the 5' RACE reads with MiXCR, one entry per CDR3 protein. The repertoire holds more than 25,000 distinct CDR3 sequences, 5.3% seen once, with roughly 1.9% in the top ten. Sequencing was done on a sample of blood, either unsorted or a sorted T cell fraction (not recorded which). Source of these receptors: a female donor with ankylosing spondylitis or in good health (not recorded which).

This clonotype was seen at least ten times. In DNA form, the CDR3 reads TGTGCCAGCAGCGTAGTCGGTACTAGCGGGGTGGATACGCAGTATTTT. It specifies CASSVVGTSGVDTQYF. V is TRBV9 and J is TRBJ2-3, with 10 positions matching TRBD2. The germline gives CDR1 SGDLS, CDR2 YYNGEE. V shed 0 bases, J shed 6 bases, and the junction held 7 bases outside the gene matches. The CDR3 runs to 16 residues.

Many counts were recorded for this clonotype. This chain joins TRBV9 and TRBJ2-7; maybe TRBD2 (5 bases). CDR3 length equals 15 residues. The V end lost 0 bases, the J end lost 1 base, and 11 bases lay between the germline ends. Looked up from germline, CDR1 is SGDLS and CDR2 is YYNGEE. This CDR3 is CASSVGLGGSYEQYF. The CDR3 DNA reads TGTGCCAGCAGCGTAGGACTCGGAGGATCCTACGAGCAGTACTTC.

This clonotype was counted ten times or more. The chain joins TRBV9 to TRBJ2-1; 13 bases fit TRBD2. Trimming removed 4 bases from V and 0 bases from J; junction bases left unmatched: 10. The germline CDR1 and CDR2 sequences are SGDLS and YYNGEE. This CDR3 contains 19 residues. The CDR3 region has the DNA TGTGCCAGCAGCACTACGGGACTAGCGGGAAGGAGCTCCTACAATGAGCAGTTCTTC. This sequence encodes CASSTTGLAGRSSYNEQFF.

This clonotype was seen many times. The chain joins TRBV9 to TRBJ2-6, with a possible D match to TRBD1 (5 bases). V shed 0 bases and J shed 2 bases, with 12 bases lying between them. This CDR3 has 17 amino acids. Germline V gene data show CDR1 as SGDLS and CDR2 as YYNGEE. CDR3 protein: CASSVASGSTGANVLTF. The DNA of the CDR3 is TGTGCCAGCAGCGTAGCGTCAGGGTCTACTGGGGCCAACGTCCTGACTTTC.

This clonotype was found many times. The chain has TRBV9 and TRBJ1-6; D gene unclear. The CDR3 length is 15 residues. Trimming took 0 bases from V and 8 from J, leaving 12 bases between them. Per germline, CDR1 SGDLS and CDR2 YYNGEE. The CDR3 region is CASSVAHGTDSPLHF. Written as DNA, the CDR3 is TGTGCCAGCAGCGTAGCTCACGGAACGGATTCACCCCTCCACTTT. Combining the CDR3 with reference TRBV9 and TRBJ1-6 gives the whole variable domain DSGVTQTPKHLITATGQRVTLRCSPRSGDLSVYWYQQSLDQGLQFLIQYYNGEERAKGNILERFSAQQFPDLHSELNLSSLELGDSALYFCASSVAHGTDSPLHFGNGTRLTVT.

This clonotype has at least ten counts. CDR3 amino acids: CASSVGVGVKFAETQYF. For the CDR3, the DNA is TGTGCCAGCAGCGTAGGGGTGGGAGTGAAATTTGCAGAGACCCAGTACTTC. V gene TRBV9 combines with J gene TRBJ2-5; TRBD2 is a possible D gene (5 bases). CDR1 SGDLS and CDR2 YYNGEE come from the germline V gene. V lost 0 bases, J lost 4 bases, and 19 bases lay in between. This CDR3 region has 17 residues.

This clonotype was seen at least ten times. The V call is TRBV9, the J call TRBJ1-3; D gene ambiguous. The V end lost 0 bases, the J end lost 0 bases, and 10 bases lay between the germline ends. Germline assignment: CDR1 SGDLS and CDR2 YYNGEE. This CDR3 is built from 16 residues. CDR3 sequence: CASSVEPPSSGNTIYF. The CDR3 bases are TGTGCCAGCAGCGTAGAACCTCCGAGCTCTGGAAACACCATATATTTT.

This clonotype was seen at least ten times. The rearrangement links TRBV9 to TRBJ1-1, with 11 bases matching TRBD1. In germline, CDR1 is SGDLS, CDR2 YYNGEE. Trimming cost V 2 bases and J 1 base; bases outside gene matches: 4. The CDR3 is 16 residues long. Here the CDR3 reads CASSVRTGGPNTEAFF. The CDR3 bases are TGTGCCAGCAGCGTCCGGACAGGGGGCCCGAACACTGAAGCTTTCTTT.

This clonotype was detected ten times or more. The V gene is TRBV9, the J gene TRBJ2-1; TRBD2 agrees at 7 bases. Germline V gene data show CDR1 as SGDLS and CDR2 as YYNGEE. The CDR3 covers 14 residues. The V segment lost 4 bases and the J segment 4 bases; nucleotides outside the gene matches: 5. CDR3 nucleotide sequence: TGTGCCAGCAGCCCCGGCGGGAGTTACAATGAGCAGTTCTTC. Protein sequence: CASSPGGSYNEQFF.

This clonotype was observed a few times. This rearrangement joins TRBV9 to TRBJ2-1; D is ambiguous. This CDR3 has 10 residues. V lost 0 bases and J lost 10, with 2 bases in between. Germline V gives CDR1 SGDLS, CDR2 YYNGEE. The CDR3 nucleotides read TGTGCCAGCAGCGTAGTCGAGCAGTTCTTC. Residues: CASSVVEQFF.

This clonotype is classed as medium-sized. The chain has TRBV9 and TRBJ2-1, with D perhaps TRBD1 (5 bases). The ends were cut back, 4 bases at V and 10 bases at J, with 15 bases in the middle. Germline values: CDR1 SGDLS, CDR2 YYNGEE. The CDR3 has 13 residues. DNA of the CDR3: TGTGCCAGCAGCTTGGACACATCCGGGGAGCAGTTCTTC. Translating it yields CASSLDTSGEQFF.

This clonotype showed up many times. The chain links TRBV9 to TRBJ2-7; TRBD2 matches at 13 bases. The J segment lost 5 bases and the V segment lost 0 bases, leaving 8 bases of the junction unmatched. The CDR3 contains 17 residues. Germline V gives CDR1 SGDLS, CDR2 YYNGEE. The CDR3 region has the DNA TGTGCCAGCAGCGTAGCCGGACTAGCGGGAGTTTTGGACGAGCAGTACTTC. This sequence encodes CASSVAGLAGVLDEQYF.

This clonotype has a handful of counts. This chain connects TRBV9 to TRBJ2-7; either TRBD1 or TRBD2 may supply D (5 bases each). The CDR3 contains 17 residues. Germline CDR1 reads SGDLS; CDR2 reads YYNGEE. The germline V and J ends were trimmed by 0 bases and 2 bases, with 18 bases remaining between them. DNA for the CDR3: TGTGCCAGCAGCGTAGGACTGGGACCGACTGGGGCCTACGAGCAGTACTTC. Its protein is CASSVGLGPTGAYEQYF.

This clonotype was picked up many times. The V gene is TRBV9, the J gene TRBJ1-1; D uncertain. The V and J ends lost 0 bases and 1 base respectively, with 7 bases between them. The CDR3 spans 14 residues. Germline loops: CDR1 SGDLS, CDR2 YYNGEE. CDR3 in amino acids: CASSVEWSNTEAFF. Written as DNA, the CDR3 is TGTGCCAGCAGCGTAGAATGGTCGAACACTGAAGCTTTCTTT.